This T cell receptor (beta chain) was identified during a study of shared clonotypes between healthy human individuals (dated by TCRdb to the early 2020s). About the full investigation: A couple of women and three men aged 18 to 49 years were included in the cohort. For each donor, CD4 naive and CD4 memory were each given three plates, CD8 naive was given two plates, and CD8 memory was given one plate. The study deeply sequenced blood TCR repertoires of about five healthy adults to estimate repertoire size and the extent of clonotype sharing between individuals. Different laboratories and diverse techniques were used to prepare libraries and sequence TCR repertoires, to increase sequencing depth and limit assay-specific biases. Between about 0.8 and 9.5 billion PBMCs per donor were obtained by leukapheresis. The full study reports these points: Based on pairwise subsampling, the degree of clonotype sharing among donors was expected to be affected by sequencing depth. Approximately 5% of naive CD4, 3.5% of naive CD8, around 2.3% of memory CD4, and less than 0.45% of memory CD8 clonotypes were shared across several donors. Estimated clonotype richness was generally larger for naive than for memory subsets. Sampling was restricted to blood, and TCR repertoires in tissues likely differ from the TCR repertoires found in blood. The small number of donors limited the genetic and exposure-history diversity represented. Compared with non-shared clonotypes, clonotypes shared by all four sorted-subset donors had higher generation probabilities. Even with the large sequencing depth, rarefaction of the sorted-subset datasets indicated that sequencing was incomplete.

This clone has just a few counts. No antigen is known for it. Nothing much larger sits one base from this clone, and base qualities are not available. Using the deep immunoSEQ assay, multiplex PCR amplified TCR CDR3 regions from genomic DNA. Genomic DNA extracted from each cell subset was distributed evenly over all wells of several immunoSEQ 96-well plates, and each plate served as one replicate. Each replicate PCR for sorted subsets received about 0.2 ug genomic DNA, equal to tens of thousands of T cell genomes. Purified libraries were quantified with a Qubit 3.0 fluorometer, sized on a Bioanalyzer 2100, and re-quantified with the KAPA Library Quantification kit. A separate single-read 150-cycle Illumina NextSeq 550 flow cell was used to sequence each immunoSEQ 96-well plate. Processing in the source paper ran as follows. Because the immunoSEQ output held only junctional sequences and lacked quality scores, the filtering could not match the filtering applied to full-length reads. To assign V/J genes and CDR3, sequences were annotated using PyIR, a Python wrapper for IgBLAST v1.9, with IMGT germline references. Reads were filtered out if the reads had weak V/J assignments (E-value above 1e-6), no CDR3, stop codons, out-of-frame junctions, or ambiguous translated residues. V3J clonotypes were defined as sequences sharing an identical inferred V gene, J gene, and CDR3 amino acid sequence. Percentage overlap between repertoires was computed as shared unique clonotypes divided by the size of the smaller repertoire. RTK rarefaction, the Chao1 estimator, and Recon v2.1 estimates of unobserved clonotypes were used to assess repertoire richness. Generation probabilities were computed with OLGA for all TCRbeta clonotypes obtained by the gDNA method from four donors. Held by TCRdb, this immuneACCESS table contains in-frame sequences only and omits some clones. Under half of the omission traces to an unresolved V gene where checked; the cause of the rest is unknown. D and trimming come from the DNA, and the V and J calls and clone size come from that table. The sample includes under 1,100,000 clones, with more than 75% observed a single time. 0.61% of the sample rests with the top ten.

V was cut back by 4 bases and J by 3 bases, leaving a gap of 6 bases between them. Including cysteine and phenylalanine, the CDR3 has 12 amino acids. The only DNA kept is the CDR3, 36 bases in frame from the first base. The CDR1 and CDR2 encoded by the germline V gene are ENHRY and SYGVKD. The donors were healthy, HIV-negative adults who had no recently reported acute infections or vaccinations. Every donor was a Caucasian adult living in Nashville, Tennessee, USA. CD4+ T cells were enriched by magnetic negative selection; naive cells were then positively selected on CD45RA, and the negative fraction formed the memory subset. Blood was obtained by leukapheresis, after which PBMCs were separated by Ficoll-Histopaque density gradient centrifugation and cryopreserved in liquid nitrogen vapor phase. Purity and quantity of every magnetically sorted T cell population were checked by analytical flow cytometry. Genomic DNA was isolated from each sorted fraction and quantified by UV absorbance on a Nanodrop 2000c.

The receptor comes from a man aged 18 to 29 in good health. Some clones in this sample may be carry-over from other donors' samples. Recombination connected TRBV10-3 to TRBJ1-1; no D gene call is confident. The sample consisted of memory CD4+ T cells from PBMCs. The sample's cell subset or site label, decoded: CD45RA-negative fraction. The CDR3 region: CAISGRDTEAFF. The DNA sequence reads TGTGCCATCAGTGGTCGGGACACTGAAGCTTTCTTT.